This TCR beta chain was recorded in a study of CD4 T cell repertoires in COVID-19. On the study more broadly: CFSE-low cells expanded 10 to 11 days with IL-2, then restimulated with other coronavirus spikes.

The CDR3 sequence is 13 residues long. Germline values: CDR1 SGHTA, CDR2 FQGNSA. With 6 bases clipped from V and 2 bases from J, the junction kept 3 bases outside the gene matches. These memory T cells were uncultured and sequenced directly after ex vivo isolation. Study-wide findings and caveats: Several top expanded SARS-CoV-2-reactive clonotypes were shared by two or three memory subsets. Between about 7 and 28% of SARS-CoV-2 clonotypes also appeared in SARS-CoV and/or HKU1 spike cultures.

Comment on this clone: Its antigen is unidentified.

Clones were read by immunoSEQ multiplex PCR, and TCRdb kept only the in-frame ones, dropping some. This repertoire shows approximately 75,000 clones, roughly 85% found once; its top ten account for about 0.61%. Sequenced material: CD4+ T cells from peripheral blood, taken after recovery from COVID-19. The gene calls are TRBV7-2 and TRBJ2-5, with TRBD2 identical over 7 bases. The origin of this receptor is a human donor who had COVID-19. CDR3 in DNA: TGTGCCAGCAGGAGCGGGATTCAAGAGACCCAGTACTTC. Amino acids: CASRSGIQETQYF.